Following are 20 T cell receptor beta chains from one sample sequenced in a study of blood T cell repertoires in COVID-19. Generated by immunoSEQ multiplex PCR, the TCRdb table keeps only in-frame clones and is missing some. This sample has a few hundred thousand clones, with 80% to 90% found just once. Sample: PBMCs or T cells enriched from blood (not recorded which). The receptors were sampled from a man aged 25 to 45 who had recovered from COVID-19.

This clone was counted once. The chain is built from TRBV19 and TRBJ2-1; 8 bases are a match to TRBD1. V dropped 7 bases and J dropped 1; count of bases not matched to a gene: 6. The CDR3 is 15 amino acids. In germline, CDR1 is LNHDA, CDR2 SQIVND (reference sequence). CDR3 nucleotide sequence: TGTGCCAGTACCCGGACAGGGAAGTCCTACAATGAGCAGTTCTTC. It specifies CASTRTGKSYNEQFF. The complete variable domain, with remaining parts taken from reference TRBV19 and TRBJ2-1, reads DGGITQSPKYLFRKEGQNVTLSCEQNLNHDAMYWYRQDPGQGLRLIYYSQIVNDFQKGDIAEGYSVSREKKESFPLTVTSAQKNPTAFYLCASTRTGKSYNEQFFGPGTRLTVL.

The chain recombines TRBV7-2 with TRBJ1-6; D not resolved. Per germline, CDR1 SGHTA and CDR2 FQGNSA. Trimming cost V 1 base and J 8 bases, with 9 bases left between them. There are 14 residues in the CDR3. CDR3 DNA sequence: TGTGCCAGCAGCTTAGGTCTGTTCGATTCACCCCTCCACTTT. It specifies CASSLGLFDSPLHF.

CDR3 nucleotide sequence: TGTGCCAGCAGCTTATGGCGGGGGGACACCGGGGAGCTGTTTTTT. As protein: CASSLWRGDTGELFF. This chain links TRBV7-2 with TRBJ2-2; 8 bases align to TRBD2. Germline-derived CDR1 and CDR2 are SGHTA and FQGNSA. CDR3 length equals 15 residues. Trimming removed 2 bases from V and 3 bases from J; junction bases left unmatched: 2.

This sequence joins TRBV27 and TRBJ1-5; D unclear. V dropped 7 bases and J dropped 5 bases, with 18 bases sitting between them. The CDR3 is 15 amino acids. CDR1 MNHEY and CDR2 SMNVEV come from the germline V gene (reference sequence). The CDR3 DNA reads TGTGCCAGCATTAATCGAGGGAGGATCGATCAGCCCCAGCATTTT. It codes for CASINRGRIDQPQHF.

The chain couples TRBV5-4 to TRBJ2-1; 7 nucleotides match TRBD2. Looked up from germline, CDR1 is SGHNT and CDR2 is YYREEE (reference sequence). V shed 0 bases, J shed 6 bases, and the junction held 3 bases outside the gene matches. This CDR3 comprises 14 residues. The CDR3 DNA reads as TGTGCCAGCAGCTTGGTTCGGACTAGCAATGAGCAGTTCTTC. Translation gives CASSLVRTSNEQFF.

The chain joins TRBV6-4 to TRBJ2-3; 10 nucleotides agree with TRBD1. V shed 0 bases, J shed 4 bases, and the junction held 4 bases outside the gene matches. Germline values: CDR1 MRHNA, CDR2 SNTAGT. This CDR3 has 16 residues. CDR3 nucleotide sequence: TGTGCCAGCAGTGACTCGAGGGACAGGGGTGCAGATACGCAGTATTTT. Amino acid sequence: CASSDSRDRGADTQYF.

The chain links TRBV11-2 to TRBJ1-1; no definite D call. V shed 8 bases and J shed 5 bases, with 18 bases lying between them. This CDR3 is 14 amino acids long. Germline CDR1 SGHAT, CDR2 FQNNGV. This chain's CDR3 is CASRGASLRTEAFF. The CDR3 DNA reads TGTGCCAGCCGGGGTGCAAGTTTGAGGACTGAAGCTTTCTTT. The entire variable domain, with the rest obtained from reference TRBV11-2 and TRBJ1-1, is as follows: EAGVAQSPRYKIIEKRQSVAFWCNPISGHATLYWYQQILGQGPKLLIQFQNNGVVDDSQLPKDRFSAERLKGVDSTLKIQPAKLEDSAVYLCASRGASLRTEAFFGQGTRLTVV.

This chain joins TRBV7-9 and TRBJ1-4; possibly TRBD1 for D (5 bases). The CDR3 totals 15 residues. CDR1 SEHNR and CDR2 FQNEAQ come from the germline V gene (reference sequence). Trimming pared 7 bases from V and 8 bases from J, leaving 20 bases between. CDR3: CASTPSGREGEKLFF. CDR3 nucleotides: TGTGCCAGCACCCCCTCGGGCAGGGAAGGAGAAAAACTGTTTTTT.

The chain combines TRBV14 with TRBJ2-3; D is undetermined. The germline V gene encodes CDR1 SGHDN and CDR2 FVKESK. The germline V and J ends were trimmed by 1 base and 4 bases, with 15 bases remaining between them. CDR3 size: 16 residues. The CDR3, as DNA: TGTGCCAGCAGCCAAGGACTCGTAAATCTAGCAGATACGCAGTATTTT. Amino acids: CASSQGLVNLADTQYF.

The rearrangement joins TRBV3-1 (or the pseudogene TRBV3-2) to TRBJ1-5; D is undetermined. The CDR3 length is 14 residues. With 4 bases removed from V and 1 base from J, the gap between germline ends came to 8 bases. Germline CDR1 LGHDT, CDR2 YNNKEL (reference sequence). CDR3 in amino acids: CASSPLRSNQPQHF. Written as DNA, the CDR3 is TGTGCCAGCAGCCCCCTCCGGAGCAATCAGCCCCAGCATTTT.

The DNA of the CDR3 is TGTGCCAGCAGTCGGGGGTCGTTCGGGACAGGGGGTCTCGGGAATCAGCCCCAGCATTTT. Translating gives CASSRGSFGTGGLGNQPQHF. J is TRBJ1-5 and V is TRBV6-6, with 11 positions matching TRBD1. This CDR3 comprises 20 residues. Germline V gene data show CDR1 as MNHNY and CDR2 as SVGAGI (reference sequence). V shed 5 bases and J 4 bases; nucleotides not matched to a gene: 19.

The rearrangement uses TRBV5-6 and TRBJ1-5; D gene unclear. Looked up from germline, CDR1 is SGHDT and CDR2 is YYEEEE. CDR3 length equals 14 residues. The germline V and J ends were trimmed by 4 bases and 3 bases, with 11 bases remaining between them. The CDR3: CASSLALANQPQHF. The CDR3 DNA reads as TGTGCCAGCAGCCTAGCCCTGGCCAATCAGCCCCAGCATTTT.

The chain combines TRBV7-6 with TRBJ2-3; 8 bases map to TRBD2. J gave up 0 bases and V 4 bases, and 6 bases lay outside the gene matches. Germline assignment: CDR1 SGHVS and CDR2 FNYEAQ. The length of the CDR3 is 16 residues. CDR3 loop: CASSSLAGTSTDTQYF. CDR3 bases: TGTGCCAGCAGCTCCTTAGCGGGGACTAGCACAGATACGCAGTATTTT.

This clone was detected only a few times. This chain links TRBV11-2 with TRBJ2-1, with D perhaps matching TRBD2 (7 bases). Per germline, CDR1 SGHAT and CDR2 FQNNGV. The CDR3 sequence is 15 residues long. V was cut by 8 bases and J by 4 bases, with 18 bases left in between. The CDR3 nucleotides read TGTGCCAGCCAAAGGGGCGGGGGCCAATACAATGAGCAGTTCTTC. Translating it yields CASQRGGGQYNEQFF.

The J gene is TRBJ1-2, the V gene TRBV29-1; 8 nucleotides align to TRBD1. Trimming took 4 bases from V and 6 from J; bases not matched to a gene: 7. In germline, CDR1 is SQVTM, CDR2 ANQGSEA. This CDR3 region has 13 residues. CDR3 nucleotide sequence: TGCAGCGTTGCGGCAGGGGGCGTTGATGGCTACACCTTC. As protein: CSVAAGGVDGYTF.

V usage is TRBV5-1 and J usage is TRBJ1-4, with TRBD1 identical over 11 bases. Looked up from germline, CDR1 is SGHRS and CDR2 is YFSETQ. The CDR3 has 15 residues. With 4 bases clipped from V and 7 bases from J, the junction kept 6 bases outside the gene matches. DNA of the CDR3: TGCGCCAGCAGCCCAGCCGGGACAGGGGGTGAAAAACTGTTTTTT. It encodes CASSPAGTGGEKLFF.

A remark on this clone: Its ends do not fully match the called genes, so a read error is possible. The J gene is TRBJ2-3, the V gene TRBV10-3; TRBD2 is a possible D gene (5 bases). The CDR3 consists of 14 residues. Per germline, CDR1 ENHRY and CDR2 SYGVKD. The CDR3 loop reads CAIREAVHTDTQYF. The CDR3 DNA sequence: TGTGCCATCCGTGAAGCGGTCCACACAGATACGCAGTATTTT.

This clone came up a few times. The chain has TRBV12-5 and TRBJ2-7, with TRBD1 identical over 7 bases. The CDR3 loop spans 14 amino acids. Germline CDR1 and CDR2: LGHNT and FRNRAP. V lost 2 bases, J lost 2 bases, and 3 bases stayed unmatched. DNA of the CDR3: TGTGCTAGTGGTTTGAGGGACAGCACCTACGAGCAGTACTTC. This encodes CASGLRDSTYEQYF.

The V gene is TRBV5-1, the J gene TRBJ1-3, with D possibly TRBD1 on 5 matching bases. Germline V CDR1 and CDR2: SGHRS, YFSETQ. V gave up 3 bases and J gave up 0 bases, with 19 bases separating them. The CDR3 covers 18 residues. The CDR3 region has the DNA TGCGCCAGCAGCTCGCTGGCGGGACGGCGCAACTCTGGAAACACCATATATTTT. Protein: CASSSLAGRRNSGNTIYF.

This clone was recorded once. The J gene is TRBJ2-7, the V gene TRBV13; TRBD1 agrees at 8 bases. Germline CDR1 reads PRHDT; CDR2 reads FYEKMQ (reference sequence). The CDR3 length is 13 residues. V shed 3 bases and J 5 bases; nucleotides not matched to a gene: 3. This CDR3 reads CASSLGQADEQYF. CDR3 bases: TGTGCCAGCAGCTTGGGACAGGCCGACGAGCAGTACTTC.